This T cell receptor (beta chain) was documented in a study of vaccination effects on CD4 cells after COVID-19. Study-level information: A median of 72 days separated the second dose and sampling. Points from the study as a whole: Marked contraction was observed in infection-induced and vaccine-induced clones late after vaccination.

Antigen-specific CD4+ T cells were expanded (with viral peptide pools) by the ViraFEST assay ahead of sequencing. Cultured cells yielded isolated CD4+ T cells after 10 to 11 days. All participants had two doses of either the BNT162b2 or mRNA-1273 vaccine. V dropped 3 bases and J dropped 3 bases, with 11 bases sitting between them. This CDR3 is built from 14 residues. Germline CDR1 is SGHAT and CDR2 is FQNNGV. TCRdb's copy holds only in-frame clones and misses some; the assay was immunoSEQ multiplex PCR. The data contain roughly 27,000 clones, over 65% of them singletons. Comments on this clone: Its antigen is as yet unknown.

The source was CD4+ T cells from PBMCs cultured with HCoV-NL63 spike peptides, collected after COVID-19 vaccination. The TCR comes from a human donor who received a COVID-19 vaccine. This chain connects TRBV11-2 to TRBJ1-2; D is possibly TRBD1 (5 bases). The CDR3 DNA is TGTGCCAGCAGCTTGGGGGGTTTTGACTATGGCTACACCTTC. This translates into CASSLGGFDYGYTF.